The source of this T cell receptor beta chain is a study of a mutant IDH1 vaccine in newly diagnosed glioma. This sample's time point: week 11, during vaccination. Vaccinated patients received 300 ug of mutant IDH1 20-mer peptide per dose, with topical imiquimod. Produced via immunoSEQ multiplex PCR; TCRdb's table is partial and in-frame only. The sample has 100,000 to 150,000 clones; roughly 77% are singletons. The germline CDR1 and CDR2 sequences are MNHEY and SMNVEV (reference sequence). The CDR3 totals 17 residues. Trimming removed 2 bases from V and 5 bases from J, with 19 bases in between. Note on this clone: Its antigen is still unknown.

The chain carries TRBV27 and TRBJ1-3; D unresolved. The origin of this receptor is a man aged 40-50 years with glioma. The source was PBMCs, collected from a glioma patient whose treatment included an IDH1 peptide vaccine. CDR3 region: CASSLLLGPRGRNTIYF. In DNA form, the CDR3 reads TGTGCCAGCAGTTTACTTCTCGGGCCGCGAGGAAGAAACACCATATATTTT.